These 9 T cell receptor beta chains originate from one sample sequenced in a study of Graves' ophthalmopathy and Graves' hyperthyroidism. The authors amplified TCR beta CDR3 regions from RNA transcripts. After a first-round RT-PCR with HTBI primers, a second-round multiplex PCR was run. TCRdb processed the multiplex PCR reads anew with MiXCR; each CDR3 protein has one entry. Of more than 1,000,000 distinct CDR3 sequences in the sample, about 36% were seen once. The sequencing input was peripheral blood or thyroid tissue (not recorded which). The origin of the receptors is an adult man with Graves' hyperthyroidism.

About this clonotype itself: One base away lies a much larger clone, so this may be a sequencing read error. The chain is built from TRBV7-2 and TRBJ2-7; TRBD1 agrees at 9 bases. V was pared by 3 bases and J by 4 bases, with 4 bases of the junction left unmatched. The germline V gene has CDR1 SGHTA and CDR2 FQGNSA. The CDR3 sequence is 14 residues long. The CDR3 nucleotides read TGTGCCAGCAGCTTCGGGACAGGGCAATACGAGCAGTACTTC. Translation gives CASSFGTGQYEQYF.

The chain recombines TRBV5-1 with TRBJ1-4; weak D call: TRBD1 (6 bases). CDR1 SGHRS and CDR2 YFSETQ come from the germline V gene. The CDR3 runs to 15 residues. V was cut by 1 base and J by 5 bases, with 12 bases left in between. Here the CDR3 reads CASSLMGAGNEKLFF. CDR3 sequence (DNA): TGCGCCAGCAGCTTGATGGGGGCGGGGAATGAAAAACTGTTTTTT.

The CDR3 DNA sequence: TGCGCCAGCAGCCAAGATCGTACAGTGGGGGCCAACGTCCTGACTTTC. It translates to CASSQDRTVGANVLTF. V gene TRBV4-1 combines with J gene TRBJ2-6; D ambiguous. CDR3 length: 16 residues. CDR1 is MGHRA and CDR2 is YSYEKL in the germline V gene. V was clipped by 0 bases and J by 4 bases, with 10 bases between them.

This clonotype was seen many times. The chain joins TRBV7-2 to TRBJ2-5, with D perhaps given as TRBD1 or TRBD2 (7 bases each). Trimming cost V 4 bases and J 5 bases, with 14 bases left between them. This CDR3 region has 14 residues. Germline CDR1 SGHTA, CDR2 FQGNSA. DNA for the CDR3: TGTGCCAGCAGCTCAGGGGGGGGGACGGAGACCCAGTACTTC. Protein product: CASSSGGGTETQYF.

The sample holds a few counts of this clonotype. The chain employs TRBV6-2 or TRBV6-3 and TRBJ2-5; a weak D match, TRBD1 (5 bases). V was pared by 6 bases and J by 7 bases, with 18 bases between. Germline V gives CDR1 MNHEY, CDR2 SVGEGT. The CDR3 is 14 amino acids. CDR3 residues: CASSITGQGGTQYF. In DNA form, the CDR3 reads TGTGCCAGCAGCATAACGGGTCAGGGCGGGACCCAGTACTTC.

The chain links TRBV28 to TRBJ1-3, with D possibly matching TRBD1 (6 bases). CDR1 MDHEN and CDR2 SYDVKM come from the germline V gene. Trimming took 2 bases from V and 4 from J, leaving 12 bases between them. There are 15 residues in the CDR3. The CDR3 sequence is CASSLLRGGGNTIYF. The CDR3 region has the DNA TGTGCCAGCAGTTTACTCCGCGGGGGCGGAAACACCATATATTTT. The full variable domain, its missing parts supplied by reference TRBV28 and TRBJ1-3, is DVKVTQSSRYLVKRTGEKVFLECVQDMDHENMFWYRQDPGLGLRLIYFSYDVKMKEKGDIPEGYSVSREKKERFSLILESASTNQTSMYLCASSLLRGGGNTIYFGEGSWLTVV.

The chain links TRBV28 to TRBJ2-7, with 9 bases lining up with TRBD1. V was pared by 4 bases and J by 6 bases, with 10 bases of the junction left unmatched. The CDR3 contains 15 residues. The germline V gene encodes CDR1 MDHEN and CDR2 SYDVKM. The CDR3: CASSSTGTGRSEQYF. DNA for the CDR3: TGTGCCAGCAGTTCAACCGGGACAGGGAGGAGCGAGCAGTACTTC.

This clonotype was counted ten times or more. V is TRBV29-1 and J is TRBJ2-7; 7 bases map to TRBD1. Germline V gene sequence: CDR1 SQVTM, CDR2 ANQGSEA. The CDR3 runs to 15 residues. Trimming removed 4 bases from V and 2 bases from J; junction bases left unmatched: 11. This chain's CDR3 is CSVAPRDRHPYEQYF. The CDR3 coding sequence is TGCAGCGTTGCTCCCCGGGACAGACACCCCTACGAGCAGTACTTC.

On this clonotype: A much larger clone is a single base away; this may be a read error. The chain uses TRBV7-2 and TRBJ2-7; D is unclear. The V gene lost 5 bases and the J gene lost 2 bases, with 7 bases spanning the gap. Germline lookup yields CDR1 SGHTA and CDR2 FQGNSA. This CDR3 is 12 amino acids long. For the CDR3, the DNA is TGTGCCAGCAGCGGGTTCACCTACGAGCAGTACTTC. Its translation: CASSGFTYEQYF.